Included here is one TCR beta chain sequence, with context. The antigen is undetermined. Profiled with immunoSEQ multiplex PCR; TCRdb holds only in-frame clones, not every one. The data contain about 120,000 clones, more than 85% of them singletons. This sample is part of a study of T cell responses to AZD1222 COVID-19 vaccine. Overall study: Second-dose intervals near 4 or 12 weeks were combined. General study points: All repertoire sampling was performed exclusively after the peak T cell response. As reported, nearly half of all spike-specific TCRs target variant regions that are unmutated.

This CDR3 comprises 13 residues. Trimming left V 4 bases short and J 7 bases short, with 13 bases between. Germline V gives CDR1 SGHTA, CDR2 FQGTGA. The sequence was collected from an adult in good health. The gene calls are TRBV7-3 and TRBJ1-1, with D unresolved. The sequenced sample was peripheral blood, obtained on day 0 of AZD1222 vaccination. CDR3: CASSSDYTREAFF. CDR3 coding DNA: TGTGCCAGCAGCTCCGACTACACCCGTGAAGCTTTCTTT.